This record looks at one T cell receptor beta chain sequence and its context. The data stem from a study of blood T cell repertoires in COVID-19. Study-level background: PBMCs, B-cell-depleted T cells, or T cells provided the cDNA or gDNA that made up the material.

Here immunoSEQ multiplex PCR was the method, and the copy in TCRdb shows in-frame clones only, minus some. This repertoire shows about 110,000 clones, 81% found once; its top ten account for less than 45%. Trimming removed 5 bases from V and 4 bases from J; junction bases left unmatched: 4. From germline, CDR1 is SQVTM and CDR2 ANQGSEA. The CDR3 has 12 amino acids. The chain links TRBV29-1 to TRBJ2-5; 7 bases map to TRBD2. The sequencing input was peripheral blood. This receptor was identified in a man aged 80 or over with acute or convalescent COVID-19. The CDR3 loop is CSVSPSGETQYF. The CDR3 DNA sequence: TGCAGCGTTTCGCCTAGCGGAGAGACCCAGTACTTC.